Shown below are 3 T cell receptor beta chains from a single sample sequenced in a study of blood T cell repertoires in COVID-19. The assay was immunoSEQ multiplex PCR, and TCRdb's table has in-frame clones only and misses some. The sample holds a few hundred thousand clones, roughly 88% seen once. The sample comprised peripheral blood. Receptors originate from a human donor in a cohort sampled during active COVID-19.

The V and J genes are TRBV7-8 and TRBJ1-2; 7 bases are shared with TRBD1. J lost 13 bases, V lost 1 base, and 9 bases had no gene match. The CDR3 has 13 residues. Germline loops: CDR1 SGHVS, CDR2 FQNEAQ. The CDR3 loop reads CASSLENWDSSTF. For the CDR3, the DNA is TGTGCCAGCAGCTTAGAGAATTGGGACAGCAGCACCTTC. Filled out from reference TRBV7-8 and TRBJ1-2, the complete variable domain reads GAGVSQSPRYKVAKRGQDVALRCDPISGHVSLFWYQQALGQGPEFLTYFQNEAQLDKSGLPSDRFFAERPEGSVSTLKIQRTQQEDSAVYLCASSLENWDSSTFGSGTRLTVV.

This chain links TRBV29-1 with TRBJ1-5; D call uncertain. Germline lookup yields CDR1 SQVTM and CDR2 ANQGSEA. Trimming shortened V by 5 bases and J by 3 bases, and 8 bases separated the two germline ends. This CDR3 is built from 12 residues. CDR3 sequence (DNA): TGCAGCGTTCTAGCGGACAATCAGCCCCAGCATTTT. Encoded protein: CSVLADNQPQHF.

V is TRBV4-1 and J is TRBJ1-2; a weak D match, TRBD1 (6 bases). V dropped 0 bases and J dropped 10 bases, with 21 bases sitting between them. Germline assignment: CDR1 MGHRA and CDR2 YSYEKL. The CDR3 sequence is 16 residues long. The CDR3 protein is CASSQDIPGVQGYYTF. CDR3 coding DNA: TGCGCCAGCAGCCAAGATATCCCAGGGGTCCAGGGTTACTACACCTTC.